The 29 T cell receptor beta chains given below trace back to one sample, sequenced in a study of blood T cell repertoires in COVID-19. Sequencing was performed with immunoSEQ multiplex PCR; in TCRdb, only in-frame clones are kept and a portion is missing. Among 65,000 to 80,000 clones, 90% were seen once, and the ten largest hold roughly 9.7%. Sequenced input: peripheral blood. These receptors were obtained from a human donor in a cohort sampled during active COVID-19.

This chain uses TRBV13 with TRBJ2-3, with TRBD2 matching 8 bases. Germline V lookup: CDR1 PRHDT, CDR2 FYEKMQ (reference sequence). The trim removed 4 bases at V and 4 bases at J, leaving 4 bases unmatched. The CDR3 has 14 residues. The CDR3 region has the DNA TGTGCCAGCAGCTGGGGGACTAGGGCAGATACGCAGTATTTT. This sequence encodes CASSWGTRADTQYF.

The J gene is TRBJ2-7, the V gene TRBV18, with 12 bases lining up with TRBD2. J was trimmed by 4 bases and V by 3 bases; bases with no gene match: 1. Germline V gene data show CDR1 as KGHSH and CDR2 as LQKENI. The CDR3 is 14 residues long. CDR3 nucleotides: TGTGCCAGCTCACCGACTAGCGGGAGTTACGAGCAGTACTTC. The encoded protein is CASSPTSGSYEQYF.

This CDR3 is CAISSIQGSYEQYF. For the CDR3, the DNA is TGTGCCATCAGTTCCATACAGGGATCCTACGAGCAGTACTTC. V gene TRBV10-3 combines with J gene TRBJ2-7; D perhaps matches TRBD1 (6 bases). The length of the CDR3 is 14 residues. CDR1 and CDR2 (germline): ENHRY, SYGVKD. Trimming cost V 5 bases and J 1 base, with 12 bases left between them.

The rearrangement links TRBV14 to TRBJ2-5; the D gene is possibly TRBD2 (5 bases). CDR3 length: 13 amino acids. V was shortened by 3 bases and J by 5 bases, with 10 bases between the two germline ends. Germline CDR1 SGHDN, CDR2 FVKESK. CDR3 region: CASSHGSEETQYF. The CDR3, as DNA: TGTGCCAGCAGCCATGGTAGCGAGGAGACCCAGTACTTC. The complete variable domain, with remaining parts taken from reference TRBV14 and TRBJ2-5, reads EAGVTQFPSHSVIEKGQTVTLRCDPISGHDNLYWYRRVMGKEIKFLLHFVKESKQDESGMPNNRFLAERTGGTYSTLKVQPAELEDSGVYFCASSHGSEETQYFGPGTRLLVL.

The CDR3 DNA reads as TGTGCCAGCAGCCAGGGAACGGGGGCCGGGGAGCTGTTTTTT. Encoded protein: CASSQGTGAGELFF. The V gene is TRBV3-1 (or the pseudogene TRBV3-2), the J gene TRBJ2-2; a possible D gene is TRBD2 (6 bases). The germline CDR1 and CDR2 sequences are LGHDT and YNNKEL (reference sequence). V was shortened by 3 bases and J by 6 bases, with 11 bases between the two germline ends. This CDR3 has 14 amino acids.

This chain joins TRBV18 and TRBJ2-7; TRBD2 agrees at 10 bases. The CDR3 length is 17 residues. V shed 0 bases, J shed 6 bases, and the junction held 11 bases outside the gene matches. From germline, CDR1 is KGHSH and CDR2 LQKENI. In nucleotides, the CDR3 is TGTGCCAGCTCACCACCATCGTTGCTAGCGGGAGTGGTCGAGCAGTACTTC. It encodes CASSPPSLLAGVVEQYF.

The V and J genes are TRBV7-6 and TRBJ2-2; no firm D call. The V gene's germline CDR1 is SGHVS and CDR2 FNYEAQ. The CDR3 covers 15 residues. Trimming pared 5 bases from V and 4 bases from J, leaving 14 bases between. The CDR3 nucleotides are TGTGCCAGCAGCCTTTTAGAAAGCCGCACCGGGGAGCTGTTTTTT. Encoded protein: CASSLLESRTGELFF.

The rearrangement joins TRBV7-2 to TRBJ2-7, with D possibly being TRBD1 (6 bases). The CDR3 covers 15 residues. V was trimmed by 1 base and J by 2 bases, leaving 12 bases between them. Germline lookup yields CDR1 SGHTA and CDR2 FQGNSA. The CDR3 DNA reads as TGTGCCAGCAGCTTAGAGGAGACAGGTGCCTACGAGCAGTACTTC. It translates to CASSLEETGAYEQYF.

In DNA, the CDR3 is TGTGCCAGCAGCTTACGTGCGGGGAATGAAAAACTGTTTTTT. Protein product: CASSLRAGNEKLFF. The chain couples TRBV7-8 to TRBJ1-4; D remains unclear. V lost 2 bases to trimming and J lost 5 bases, with 9 bases between them. This CDR3 comprises 14 residues. The germline gives CDR1 SGHVS, CDR2 FQNEAQ.

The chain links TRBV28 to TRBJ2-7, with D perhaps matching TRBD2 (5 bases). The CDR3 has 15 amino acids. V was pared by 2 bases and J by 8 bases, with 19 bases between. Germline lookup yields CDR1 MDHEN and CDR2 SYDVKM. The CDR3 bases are TGTGCCAGCAGTTTAAAGGTAGGCGGGCCGAGTAAGCAGTACTTC. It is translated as CASSLKVGGPSKQYF.

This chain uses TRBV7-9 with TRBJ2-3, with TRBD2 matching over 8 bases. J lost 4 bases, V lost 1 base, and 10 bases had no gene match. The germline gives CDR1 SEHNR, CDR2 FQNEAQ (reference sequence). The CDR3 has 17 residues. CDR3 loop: CASSLGRGRSVSDTQYF. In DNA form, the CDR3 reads TGTGCCAGCAGCTTAGGGCGCGGGAGGAGTGTCTCAGATACGCAGTATTTT. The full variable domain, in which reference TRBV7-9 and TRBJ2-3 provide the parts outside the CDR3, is DTGVSQNPRHKITKRGQNVTFRCDPISEHNRLYWYRQTLGQGPEFLTYFQNEAQLEKSRLLSDRFSAERPKGSFSTLEIQRTEQGDSAMYLCASSLGRGRSVSDTQYFGPGTRLTVL.

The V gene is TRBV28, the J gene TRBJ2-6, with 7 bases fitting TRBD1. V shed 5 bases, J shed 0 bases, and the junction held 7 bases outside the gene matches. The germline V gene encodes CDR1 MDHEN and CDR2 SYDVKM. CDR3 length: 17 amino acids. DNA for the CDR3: TGTGCCAGCAGTCTACCGGGACAGATCTCTGGGGCCAACGTCCTGACTTTC. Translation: CASSLPGQISGANVLTF. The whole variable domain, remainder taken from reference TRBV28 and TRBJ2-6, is DVKVTQSSRYLVKRTGEKVFLECVQDMDHENMFWYRQDPGLGLRLIYFSYDVKMKEKGDIPEGYSVSREKKERFSLILESASTNQTSMYLCASSLPGQISGANVLTFGAGSRLTVL.

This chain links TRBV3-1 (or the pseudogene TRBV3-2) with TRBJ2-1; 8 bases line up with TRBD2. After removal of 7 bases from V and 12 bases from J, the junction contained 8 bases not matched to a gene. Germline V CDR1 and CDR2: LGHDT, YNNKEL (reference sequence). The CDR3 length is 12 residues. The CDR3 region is CASTEAGTRQFF. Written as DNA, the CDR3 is TGTGCCAGCACAGAAGCCGGGACTAGGCAGTTCTTC.

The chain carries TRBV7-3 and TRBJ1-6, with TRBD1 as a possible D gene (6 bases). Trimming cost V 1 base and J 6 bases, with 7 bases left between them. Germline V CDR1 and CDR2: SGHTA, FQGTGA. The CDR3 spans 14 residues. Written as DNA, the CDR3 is TGTGCCAGCAGCTTAAGGGGGCTTAATTCACCCCTCCACTTT. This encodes CASSLRGLNSPLHF. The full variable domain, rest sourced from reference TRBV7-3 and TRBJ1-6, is GAGVSQTPSNKVTEKGKYVELRCDPISGHTALYWYRQSLGQGPEFLIYFQGTGAADDSGLPNDRFFAVRPEGSVSTLKIQRTERGDSAVYLCASSLRGLNSPLHFGNGTRLTVT.

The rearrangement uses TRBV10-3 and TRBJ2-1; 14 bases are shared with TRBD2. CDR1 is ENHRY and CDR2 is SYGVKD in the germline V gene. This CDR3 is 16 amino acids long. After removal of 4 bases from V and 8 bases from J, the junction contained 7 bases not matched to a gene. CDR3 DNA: TGTGCCATCAGTGGACTAGCGGGAGGGCCTGGTCATGAGCAGTTCTTC. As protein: CAISGLAGGPGHEQFF.

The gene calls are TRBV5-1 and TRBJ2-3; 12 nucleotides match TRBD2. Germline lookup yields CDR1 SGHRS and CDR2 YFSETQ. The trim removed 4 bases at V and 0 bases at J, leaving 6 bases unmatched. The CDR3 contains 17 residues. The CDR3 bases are TGCGCCAGCAGCCAGGAGCTAGCGGGAGGGAGCACAGATACGCAGTATTTT. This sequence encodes CASSQELAGGSTDTQYF.

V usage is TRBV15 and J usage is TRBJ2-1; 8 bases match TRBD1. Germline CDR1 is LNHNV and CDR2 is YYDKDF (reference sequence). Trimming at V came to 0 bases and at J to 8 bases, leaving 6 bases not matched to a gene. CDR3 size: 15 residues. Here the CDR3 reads CATSRERQGAYEQFF. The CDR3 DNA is TGTGCCACCAGCAGAGAGCGCCAGGGGGCCTATGAGCAGTTCTTC.

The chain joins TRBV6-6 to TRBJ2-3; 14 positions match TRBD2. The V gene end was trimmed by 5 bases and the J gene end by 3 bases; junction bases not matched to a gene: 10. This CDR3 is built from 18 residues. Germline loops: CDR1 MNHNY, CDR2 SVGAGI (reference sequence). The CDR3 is CASSRRVTSGRATDTQYF. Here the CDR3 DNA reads TGTGCCAGCAGTCGAAGGGTGACTAGCGGGAGGGCTACAGATACGCAGTATTTT.

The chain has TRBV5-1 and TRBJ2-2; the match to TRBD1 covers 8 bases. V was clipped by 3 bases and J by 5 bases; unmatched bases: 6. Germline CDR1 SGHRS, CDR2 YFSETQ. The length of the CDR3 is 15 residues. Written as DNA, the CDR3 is TGCGCCAGCAGCTGGCAGGGGGCCGGGACCGGGGAGCTGTTTTTT. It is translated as CASSWQGAGTGELFF.

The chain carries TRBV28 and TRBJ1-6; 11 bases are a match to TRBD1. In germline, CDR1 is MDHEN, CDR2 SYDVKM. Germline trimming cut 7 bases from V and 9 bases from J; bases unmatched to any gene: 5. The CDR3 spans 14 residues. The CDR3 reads CASKNGQGASPLHF. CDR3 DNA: TGTGCCAGCAAGAATGGACAGGGGGCTTCACCCCTCCACTTT.

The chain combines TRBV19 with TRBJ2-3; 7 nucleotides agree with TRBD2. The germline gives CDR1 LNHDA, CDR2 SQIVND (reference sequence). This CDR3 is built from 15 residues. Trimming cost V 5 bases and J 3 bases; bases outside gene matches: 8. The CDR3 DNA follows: TGTGCCAGTAGTTACGGGGCTAGCGGAACAGATACGCAGTATTTT. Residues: CASSYGASGTDTQYF.

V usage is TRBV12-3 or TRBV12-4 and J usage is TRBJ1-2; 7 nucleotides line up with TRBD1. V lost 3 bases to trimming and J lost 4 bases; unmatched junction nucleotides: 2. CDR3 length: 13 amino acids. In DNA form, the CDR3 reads TGTGCCAGCAGTTTTGGACAGGTCTATGGCTACACCTTC. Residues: CASSFGQVYGYTF.

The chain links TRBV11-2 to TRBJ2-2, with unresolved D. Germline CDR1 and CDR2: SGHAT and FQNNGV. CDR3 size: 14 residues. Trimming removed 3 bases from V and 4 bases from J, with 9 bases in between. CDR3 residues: CASSLASTTGELFF. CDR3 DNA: TGTGCCAGCAGCTTGGCCTCCACCACCGGGGAGCTGTTTTTT.

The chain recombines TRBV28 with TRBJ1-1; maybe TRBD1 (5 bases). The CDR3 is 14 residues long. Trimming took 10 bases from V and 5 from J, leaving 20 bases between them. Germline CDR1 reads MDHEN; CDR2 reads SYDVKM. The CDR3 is CATNGAGSLTEAFF. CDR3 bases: TGTGCCACCAATGGGGCGGGGAGTCTTACTGAAGCTTTCTTT.

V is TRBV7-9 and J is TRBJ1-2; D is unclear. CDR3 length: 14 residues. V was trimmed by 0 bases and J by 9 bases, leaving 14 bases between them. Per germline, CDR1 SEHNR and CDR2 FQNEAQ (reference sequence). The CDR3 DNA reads TGTGCCAGCAGCTTAGCGATGGCCATCCACCGCTACACCTTC. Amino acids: CASSLAMAIHRYTF.

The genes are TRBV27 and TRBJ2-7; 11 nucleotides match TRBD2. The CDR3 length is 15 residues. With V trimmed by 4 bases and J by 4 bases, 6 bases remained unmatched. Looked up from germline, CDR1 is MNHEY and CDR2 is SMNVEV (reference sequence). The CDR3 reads CASSSGLAAMYEQYF. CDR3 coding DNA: TGTGCCAGCAGTTCGGGACTAGCGGCGATGTACGAGCAGTACTTC.

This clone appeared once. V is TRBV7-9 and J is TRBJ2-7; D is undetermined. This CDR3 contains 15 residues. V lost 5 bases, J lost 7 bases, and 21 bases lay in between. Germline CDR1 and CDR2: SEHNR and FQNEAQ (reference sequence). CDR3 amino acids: CASSPQGGVRGEQYF. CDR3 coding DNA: TGTGCCAGCAGCCCTCAAGGTGGAGTACGTGGGGAGCAGTACTTC.

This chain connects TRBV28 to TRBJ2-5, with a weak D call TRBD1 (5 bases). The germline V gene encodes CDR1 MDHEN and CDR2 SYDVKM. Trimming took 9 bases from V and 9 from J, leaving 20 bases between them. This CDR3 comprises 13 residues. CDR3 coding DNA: TGTGCCAGGGGGTTTGGACACGGACGGCCCCAGTACTTC. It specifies CARGFGHGRPQYF.

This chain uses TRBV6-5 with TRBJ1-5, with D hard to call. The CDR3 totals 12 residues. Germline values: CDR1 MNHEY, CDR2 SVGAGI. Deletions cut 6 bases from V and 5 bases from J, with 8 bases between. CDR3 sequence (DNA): TGTGCCAGCAGGGTCGGAGATCAGCCCCAGCATTTT. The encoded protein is CASRVGDQPQHF.